These T cell receptor beta chains were read from a single sample in a study of control samples from healthy donors and cancer patients. The assay was immunoSEQ multiplex PCR, and TCRdb's table has in-frame clones only and misses some. The table records about 160,000 clones, 70% to 90% of them present only once. What was sequenced was blood. The receptor set was obtained from a man in his thirties or forties in good health. The CDR3 runs from the conserved cysteine through the conserved F or W. Each record gives: D gene, V gene, clone size, J gene, CDR3 DNA, CDR3 protein. The D gene is left open where the match is weak. The size of a clone is reported for some rows only, either as once, few or many, or as a class for expanded clones.

d_call: NA; v_call: TRBV2; clone_size: NA; j_call: TRBJ2-7; cdr3_nt: TGTGCCACCAGGGTGGACAGCTCCTACGAGCAGTACTTC; cdr3_aa: CATRVDSSYEQYF
d_call: NA; v_call: TRBV25-1; clone_size: NA; j_call: TRBJ1-2; cdr3_nt: TGTGCCAGCAGTGAGGGGTTAAGGGGCTACACCTTC; cdr3_aa: CASSEGLRGYTF
d_call: NA; v_call: TRBV6-5; clone_size: NA; j_call: TRBJ1-2; cdr3_nt: TGTGCCAGCGGCCGGACGGCTGGAGCTAACTATGGCTACACCTTC; cdr3_aa: CASGRTAGANYGYTF
d_call: TRBD1; v_call: TRBV5-5; clone_size: NA; j_call: TRBJ2-1; cdr3_nt: TGTGCCAGCAGCCCTTCTGGACAGGCAGGGGAGCAGTTCTTC; cdr3_aa: CASSPSGQAGEQFF
d_call: NA; v_call: TRBV19; clone_size: NA; j_call: TRBJ2-5; cdr3_nt: TGTGCCAGTAGTCCGTCAGGAGGGGGCCAGGGAGAGACCCAGTACTTC; cdr3_aa: CASSPSGGGQGETQYF
d_call: NA; v_call: TRBV19; clone_size: NA; j_call: TRBJ1-4; cdr3_nt: TGTGCCAGTAGTTACGTGGGGGCAACTAATGAAAAACTGTTTTTT; cdr3_aa: CASSYVGATNEKLFF
d_call: TRBD2; v_call: TRBV27; clone_size: NA; j_call: TRBJ2-1; cdr3_nt: TGTGCCAGCAGTTTATTCACGGGGACTAGCGGGAGCCGCTCCTACAATGAGCAGTTCTTC; cdr3_aa: CASSLFTGTSGSRSYNEQFF
d_call: NA; v_call: TRBV12-3/TRBV12-4; clone_size: NA; j_call: TRBJ1-3; cdr3_nt: TGTGCCAGCAGTTTAGCGCACACCATATATTTT; cdr3_aa: CASSLAHTIYF
d_call: NA; v_call: TRBV15; clone_size: once; j_call: TRBJ2-2; cdr3_nt: TGTGCCACCAGCAGAGATGCCGCCGGGGAGCTGTTTTTT; cdr3_aa: CATSRDAAGELFF
d_call: NA; v_call: TRBV27; clone_size: NA; j_call: TRBJ2-1; cdr3_nt: TGTGCCAGCAGTTTAGGGGGCGGGCAGTTCTTC; cdr3_aa: CASSLGGGQFF
d_call: NA; v_call: TRBV6-6; clone_size: NA; j_call: TRBJ1-5; cdr3_nt: TGTGCCAGCGAGCCGCACAGGCAGGCACATCAGCCCCAGCATTTT; cdr3_aa: CASEPHRQAHQPQHF
d_call: TRBD1; v_call: TRBV2; clone_size: few; j_call: TRBJ2-7; cdr3_nt: TGTGCCAGCAGTGTGAACAGGGGAGCCTACGAGCAGTACTTC; cdr3_aa: CASSVNRGAYEQYF
d_call: TRBD1; v_call: TRBV29-1; clone_size: once; j_call: TRBJ2-3; cdr3_nt: TGCAGCGTAATAACCGGGACAGGTGGAGATACGCAGTATTTT; cdr3_aa: CSVITGTGGDTQYF
d_call: NA; v_call: TRBV7-2; clone_size: once; j_call: TRBJ2-7; cdr3_nt: TGTGCCAGCAACTCTCCCGGAGGGTCGGCCGAGCAGTACTTC; cdr3_aa: CASNSPGGSAEQYF
d_call: TRBD2; v_call: TRBV10-2; clone_size: NA; j_call: TRBJ2-7; cdr3_nt: TGCGCCAGCCTCGGGCGGGAGGGGTACGAGCAGTACTTC; cdr3_aa: CASLGREGYEQYF
d_call: NA; v_call: TRBV21-1; clone_size: NA; j_call: TRBJ2-5; cdr3_nt: TGTGCCAGCAGCAAAGTAGTAGGGGGGGAGACCCAGTACTTC; cdr3_aa: CASSKVVGGETQYF
d_call: NA; v_call: TRBV6-2/TRBV6-3; clone_size: once; j_call: TRBJ2-7; cdr3_nt: TGTGCCAGCAGTTACCTAGACGGTAGCTACGAGCAGTACTTC; cdr3_aa: CASSYLDGSYEQYF
d_call: TRBD1; v_call: TRBV18; clone_size: few; j_call: TRBJ1-6; cdr3_nt: TGTGCCAGCTCACCACGGGACAGTTATAATTCACCCCTCCACTTT; cdr3_aa: CASSPRDSYNSPLHF
d_call: NA; v_call: TRBV27; clone_size: NA; j_call: TRBJ1-4; cdr3_nt: TGTGCCAGCAGTCCCTACCCGGGGACCTCAACTAATGAAAAACTGTTTTTT; cdr3_aa: CASSPYPGTSTNEKLFF
d_call: TRBD1; v_call: TRBV18; clone_size: NA; j_call: TRBJ1-6; cdr3_nt: TGTGCCAGCTCACTGACAGGGATCAATTCACCCCTCCACTTT; cdr3_aa: CASSLTGINSPLHF
d_call: NA; v_call: TRBV27; clone_size: NA; j_call: TRBJ1-2; cdr3_nt: TGTGCCAGCAGTTTAGAGGGTTCGGGTGGCTACACCTTC; cdr3_aa: CASSLEGSGGYTF
d_call: NA; v_call: TRBV4-2; clone_size: NA; j_call: TRBJ1-2; cdr3_nt: TGTGCCAGCAGCCAAACACGCCGGAGGGAGGGGAAGGGCTACACCTTC; cdr3_aa: CASSQTRRREGKGYTF
d_call: NA; v_call: TRBV10-2; clone_size: once; j_call: TRBJ1-1; cdr3_nt: TGCGCCAGCAGTGAGTCTCTCTGGGAAACTGAAGCTTTCTTT; cdr3_aa: CASSESLWETEAFF
d_call: NA; v_call: TRBV5-1; clone_size: NA; j_call: TRBJ1-4; cdr3_nt: TGCGCCAGCAGCCCTGGGCAGCCCCTAGGAGCAACTAATGAAAAACTGTTTTTT; cdr3_aa: CASSPGQPLGATNEKLFF